The 16 T cell receptor beta chains reported below all come from one sample, sequenced in a study of T-cell reconstitution after alpha-beta-depleted transplantation in children. Library preparation (for TCRbeta) was performed with unique molecular identifiers. Each CDR3 protein is one row after TCRdb ran MiXCR on the PCR reads. The profile shows some 600,000 distinct CDR3 sequences, 16% of them singletons. Sample: PBMCs from the stem cell graft donor, taken from the stem cell graft. The receptors here all came from a human donor who donated a stem cell graft to a child with acute myeloid leukemia.

This clonotype showed up just a few times. This chain joins TRBV6-1 and TRBJ2-1, with 11 bases fitting TRBD2. The V segment lost 2 bases and the J segment 10 bases; nucleotides outside the gene matches: 10. Germline V CDR1 and CDR2: MNHNS, SASEGT. This CDR3 has 16 residues. DNA for the CDR3: TGTGCCAGCAGTGAAACCCCGGGACTAGCGGAGGGGGAGCAGTTCTTC. Residues: CASSETPGLAEGEQFF.

The chain combines TRBV6-2 or TRBV6-3 with TRBJ1-1; D gene uncertain. The CDR3 covers 13 residues. Germline values: CDR1 MNHEY, CDR2 SVGEGT. V was shortened by 4 bases and J by 6 bases, with 12 bases between the two germline ends. The chain's CDR3 is CASSWVTGSEAFF. The CDR3 DNA reads as TGTGCCAGCAGTTGGGTAACCGGGTCTGAAGCTTTCTTT.

A remark on this clonotype: A much more abundant neighbour one base away suggests this may be a read error. The genes are TRBV24-1 and TRBJ2-1; weak D call: TRBD1 (7 bases). The CDR3 is 15 amino acids. The germline V gene has CDR1 KGHDR and CDR2 SFDVKD. Trimming pared 4 bases from V and 3 bases from J, leaving 12 bases between. Here the CDR3 reads CATSDRGVNYNEQFF. In DNA form, the CDR3 reads TGTGCCACCAGTGACAGGGGGGTAAACTACAATGAGCAGTTCTTC.

This clonotype turned up a few times. V is TRBV20-1 and J is TRBJ2-6, with D unclear. Trimming took off 3 bases at V and 0 bases at J, with 6 bases between the two ends. Germline values: CDR1 DFQATT, CDR2 SNEGSKA (reference sequence). CDR3 length: 14 amino acids. The CDR3 here is CSASPFSGANVLTF. The CDR3 DNA sequence: TGCAGTGCTAGTCCTTTCTCTGGGGCCAACGTCCTGACTTTC.

This clonotype was recorded at least ten times. The V gene is TRBV13, the J gene TRBJ2-7, with TRBD2 matching 12 bases. Germline CDR1 reads PRHDT; CDR2 reads FYEKMQ (reference sequence). The CDR3 extends over 13 amino acids. J gave up 7 bases and V 5 bases, and 3 bases lay outside the gene matches. The CDR3 DNA follows: TGTGCCAGCAGCCCGGGACTAGCGGGTGAGCAGTACTTC. Encoded protein: CASSPGLAGEQYF.

This clonotype was seen many times. The chain is built from TRBV20-1 and TRBJ1-4, with unresolved D. V was clipped by 1 base and J by 8 bases, with 8 bases between them. CDR1 is DFQATT and CDR2 is SNEGSKA in the germline V gene (reference sequence). The CDR3 consists of 12 residues. CDR3 DNA sequence: TGCAGTGCTAGAGGTCTTACGGAAAAACTGTTTTTT. Its translation: CSARGLTEKLFF.

This clonotype was recorded at least ten times. The V call is TRBV5-5, the J call TRBJ1-2; TRBD1 might be the D (5 bases). Germline V CDR1 and CDR2: SGHKS, YYEKEE (reference sequence). This CDR3 has 15 amino acids. V lost 6 bases, J lost 0 bases, and 15 bases lay in between. CDR3 nucleotides: TGTGCCAGCAACCGGGACGGTGTAGCTAACTATGGCTACACCTTC. It codes for CASNRDGVANYGYTF.

The rearrangement joins TRBV19 to TRBJ2-7; 7 nucleotides agree with TRBD1. The CDR3 extends over 12 amino acids. Losses at the gene ends were 5 bases for V and 6 bases for J; bases not matched to a gene: 4. Looked up from germline, CDR1 is LNHDA and CDR2 is SQIVND (reference sequence). CDR3 in DNA: TGTGCCAGTAGTCCCCGACAGGGCGAGCAGTACTTC. Translation: CASSPRQGEQYF. The whole variable domain, remainder taken from reference TRBV19 and TRBJ2-7, is DGGITQSPKYLFRKEGQNVTLSCEQNLNHDAMYWYRQDPGQGLRLIYYSQIVNDFQKGDIAEGYSVSREKKESFPLTVTSAQKNPTAFYLCASSPRQGEQYFGPGTRLTVT.

This chain uses TRBV6-1 with TRBJ2-2; 7 bases agree with TRBD1. The V and J ends lost 5 bases and 3 bases, in that order; junction bases with no gene match: 6. The length of the CDR3 is 15 residues. Germline CDR1 and CDR2: MNHNS and SASEGT. CDR3 DNA: TGTGCCAGCAGTCTAGACAGGGTAGACACCGGGGAGCTGTTTTTT. Translated, it gives CASSLDRVDTGELFF.

This clonotype was seen repeatedly, ten times or more. The CDR3 bases are TGTGCCAGCAGCCCGACAGGGACCTACAATGAGCAGTTCTTC. Amino acid sequence: CASSPTGTYNEQFF. V is TRBV7-3 and J is TRBJ2-1, with 7 bases fitting TRBD1. The CDR3 runs to 14 residues. Trimming removed 5 bases from V and 2 bases from J; junction bases left unmatched: 3. Germline assignment: CDR1 SGHTA and CDR2 FQGTGA.

The chain carries TRBV7-9 and TRBJ2-1, with 8 bases lining up with TRBD1. The ends lost 5 bases at V and 3 bases at J; junction bases unmatched: 9. Germline CDR1 is SEHNR and CDR2 is FQNEAQ (reference sequence). CDR3 length: 16 amino acids. This CDR3 is CASSAGQGKNYNEQFF. The CDR3 DNA reads TGTGCCAGCAGCGCCGGACAGGGAAAAAACTACAATGAGCAGTTCTTC. Variable domain in full (rest from reference TRBV7-9 and TRBJ2-1): DTGVSQNPRHKITKRGQNVTFRCDPISEHNRLYWYRQTLGQGPEFLTYFQNEAQLEKSRLLSDRFSAERPKGSFSTLEIQRTEQGDSAMYLCASSAGQGKNYNEQFFGPGTRLTVL.

V and J are TRBV4-2 and TRBJ1-2, with 7 positions matching TRBD1. This CDR3 is built from 14 residues. Germline CDR1 and CDR2: LGHNA and YNFKEQ. Trimming at V came to 9 bases and at J to 7 bases, leaving 14 bases not matched to a gene. In DNA form, the CDR3 reads TGTGCCAGGGGCCCCGGGCCAGGGGGACGTGGCTACACCTTC. The encoded protein is CARGPGPGGRGYTF.

This chain links TRBV3-1 with TRBJ2-3; D gene uncertain. This CDR3 spans 15 amino acids. CDR1 and CDR2 from the germline V gene are LGHDT and YNNKEL (reference sequence). V shed 4 bases and J shed 9 bases, with 20 bases lying between them. CDR3 loop: CASSPPPTIGETQYF. In DNA, the CDR3 is TGTGCCAGCAGCCCACCCCCTACGATTGGCGAAACGCAGTATTTT.

This clonotype has ten or more counts. The genes are TRBV7-2 and TRBJ1-5, with 10 bases aligning to TRBD1. J lost 4 bases, V lost 5 bases, and 5 bases had no gene match. The germline V gene encodes CDR1 SGHTA and CDR2 FQGNSA. CDR3 length: 15 residues. The CDR3 DNA reads TGTGCCAGCAGCATCCCGGGACAGGGGAATCAGCCCCAGCATTTT. Its translation is CASSIPGQGNQPQHF.

This clonotype was seen ten or more times. The genes are TRBV12-3 or TRBV12-4 and TRBJ1-4; D gene uncertain. V was shortened by 6 bases and J by 0 bases, with 8 bases between the two germline ends. This CDR3 comprises 14 residues. CDR3: CASSRDATNEKLFF. The CDR3 DNA sequence: TGTGCCAGCAGCCGCGATGCAACTAATGAAAAACTGTTTTTT.

Ten or more counts support this clonotype. Here the CDR3 reads CASSLKRGGTSSYEQYV. DNA for the CDR3: TGTGCCAGCAGCCTAAAGAGAGGGGGCACAAGCTCCTACGAGCAGTACGTC. The V and J genes are TRBV7-2 and TRBJ2-7, with TRBD1 matching over 7 bases. This CDR3 is built from 17 residues. V lost 5 bases, J lost 0 bases, and 13 bases stayed unmatched. The germline V gene has CDR1 SGHTA and CDR2 FQGNSA.